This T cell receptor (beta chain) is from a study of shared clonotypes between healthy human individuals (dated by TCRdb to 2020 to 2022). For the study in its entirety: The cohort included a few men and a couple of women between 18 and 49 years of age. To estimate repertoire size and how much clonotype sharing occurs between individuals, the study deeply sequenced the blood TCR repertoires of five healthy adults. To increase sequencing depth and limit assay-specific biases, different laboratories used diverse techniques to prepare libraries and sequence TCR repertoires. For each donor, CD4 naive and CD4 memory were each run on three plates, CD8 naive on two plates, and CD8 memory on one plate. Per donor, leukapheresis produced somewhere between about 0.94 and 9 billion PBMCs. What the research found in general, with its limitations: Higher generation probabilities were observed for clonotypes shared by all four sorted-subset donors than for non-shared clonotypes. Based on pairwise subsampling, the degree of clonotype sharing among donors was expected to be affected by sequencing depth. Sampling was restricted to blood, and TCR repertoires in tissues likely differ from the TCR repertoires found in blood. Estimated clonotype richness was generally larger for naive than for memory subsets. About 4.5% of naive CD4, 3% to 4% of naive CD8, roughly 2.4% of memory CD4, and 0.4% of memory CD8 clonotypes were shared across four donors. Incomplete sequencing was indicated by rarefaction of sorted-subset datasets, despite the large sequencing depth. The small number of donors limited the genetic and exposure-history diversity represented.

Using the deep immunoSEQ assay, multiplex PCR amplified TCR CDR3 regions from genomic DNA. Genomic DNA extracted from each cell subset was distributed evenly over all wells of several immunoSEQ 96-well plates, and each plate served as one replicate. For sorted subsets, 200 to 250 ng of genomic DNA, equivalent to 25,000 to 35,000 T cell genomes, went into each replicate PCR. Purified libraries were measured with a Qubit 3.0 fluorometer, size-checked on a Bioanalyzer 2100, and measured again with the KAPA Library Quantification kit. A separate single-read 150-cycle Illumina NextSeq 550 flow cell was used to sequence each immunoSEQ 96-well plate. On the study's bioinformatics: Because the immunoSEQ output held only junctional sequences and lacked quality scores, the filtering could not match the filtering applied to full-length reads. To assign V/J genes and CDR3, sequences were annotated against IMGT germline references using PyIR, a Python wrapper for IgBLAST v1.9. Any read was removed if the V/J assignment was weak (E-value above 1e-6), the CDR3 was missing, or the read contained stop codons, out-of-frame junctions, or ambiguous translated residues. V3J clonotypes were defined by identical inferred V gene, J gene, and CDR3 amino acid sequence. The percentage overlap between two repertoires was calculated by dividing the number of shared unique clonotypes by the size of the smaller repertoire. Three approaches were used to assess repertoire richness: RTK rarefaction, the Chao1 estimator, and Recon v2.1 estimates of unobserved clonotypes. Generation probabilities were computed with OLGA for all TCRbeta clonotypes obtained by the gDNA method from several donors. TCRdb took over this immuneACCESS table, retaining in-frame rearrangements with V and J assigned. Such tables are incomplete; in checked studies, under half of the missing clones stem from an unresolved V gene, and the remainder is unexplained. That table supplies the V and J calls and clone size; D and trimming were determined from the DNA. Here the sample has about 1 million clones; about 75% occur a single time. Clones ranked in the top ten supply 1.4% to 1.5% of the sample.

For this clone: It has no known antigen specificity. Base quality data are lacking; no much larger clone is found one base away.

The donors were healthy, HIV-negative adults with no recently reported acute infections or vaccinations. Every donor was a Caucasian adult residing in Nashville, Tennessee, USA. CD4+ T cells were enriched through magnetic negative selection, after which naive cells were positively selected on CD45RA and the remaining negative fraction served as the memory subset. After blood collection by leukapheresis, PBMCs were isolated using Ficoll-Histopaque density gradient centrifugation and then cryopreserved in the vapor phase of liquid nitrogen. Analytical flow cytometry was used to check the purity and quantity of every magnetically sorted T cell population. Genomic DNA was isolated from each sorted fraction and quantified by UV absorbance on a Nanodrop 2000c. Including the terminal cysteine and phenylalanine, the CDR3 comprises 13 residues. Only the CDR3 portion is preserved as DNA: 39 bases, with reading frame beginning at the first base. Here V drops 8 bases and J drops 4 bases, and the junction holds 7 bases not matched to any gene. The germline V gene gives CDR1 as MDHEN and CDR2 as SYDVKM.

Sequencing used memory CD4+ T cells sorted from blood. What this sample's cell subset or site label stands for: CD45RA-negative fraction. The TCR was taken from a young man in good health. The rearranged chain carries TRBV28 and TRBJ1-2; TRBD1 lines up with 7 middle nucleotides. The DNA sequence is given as TGTGCCAGCCATCCAGGGGGATTCTATGGCTACACCTTC. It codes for CASHPGGFYGYTF.